Presented here are 9 T cell receptor beta chains from one specimen sequenced in a study of blood T cell repertoires in COVID-19. Sequencing used immunoSEQ multiplex PCR; TCRdb keeps in-frame clones, though not all of them. The sample lists under 200,000 clones; roughly 83% were seen once. Input material: PBMCs or T cells enriched from blood (not recorded which). These receptors all come from a woman aged 50 to 65 who had recovered from COVID-19.

The chain is built from TRBV3-1 (or the pseudogene TRBV3-2) and TRBJ2-3, with D tentatively TRBD2 (5 bases). With 8 bases removed from V and 10 bases from J, the gap between germline ends came to 16 bases. The germline V gene encodes CDR1 LGHDT and CDR2 YNNKEL (reference sequence). The CDR3 is 12 residues long. CDR3 DNA sequence: TGTGCCAGCCGTCCGAGCGGAGGCGCGCAGTATTTT. It translates to CASRPSGGAQYF.

The chain couples TRBV7-9 to TRBJ2-7; tentative D call: TRBD1 (6 bases). The CDR3 consists of 16 residues. Germline V lookup: CDR1 SEHNR, CDR2 FQNEAQ (reference sequence). V was pared by 0 bases and J by 1 base, with 13 bases between. CDR3 in DNA: TGTGCCAGCAGCTTAGCGGGTCAGGGGCGATCCTACGAGCAGTACGTC. Amino acids: CASSLAGQGRSYEQYV.

This rearrangement joins TRBV19 to TRBJ1-4; no reliable D call. This CDR3 contains 16 residues. The V end lost 5 bases, the J end lost 0 bases, and 13 bases lay between the germline ends. Germline lookup yields CDR1 LNHDA and CDR2 SQIVND (reference sequence). The CDR3: CASSRGGPTTNEKLFF. The CDR3, as DNA: TGTGCCAGTAGTCGGGGAGGCCCTACAACTAATGAAAAACTGTTTTTT.

In its sample, this clone was seen once. This sequence joins TRBV9 and TRBJ1-6; D may be TRBD1 (5 bases). V was shortened by 4 bases and J by 6 bases, with 20 bases between the two germline ends. Germline V lookup: CDR1 SGDLS, CDR2 YYNGEE. This CDR3 region has 17 residues. Here the CDR3 reads CASSPQVGGVGNSPLHF. CDR3 DNA sequence: TGTGCCAGCAGCCCTCAGGTTGGGGGGGTTGGTAATTCACCCCTCCACTTT.

The chain carries TRBV6-1 and TRBJ1-2; D remains unclear. The CDR3 is 13 amino acids. V shed 1 base and J shed 3 bases, with 6 bases lying between them. The germline gives CDR1 MNHNS, CDR2 SASEGT. CDR3 DNA: TGTGCCAGCAGTGAAGTGTCGTACTATGGCTACACCTTC. Its translation is CASSEVSYYGYTF.

The V and J genes are TRBV30 and TRBJ1-3, with D hard to call. V lost 7 bases and J 3 bases, leaving 13 bases between the germline ends. From germline, CDR1 is GTSNPN and CDR2 SVGIG (reference sequence). The CDR3 consists of 13 residues. CDR3 amino acids: CAFGGGVGNTIYF. CDR3 sequence (DNA): TGTGCCTTTGGAGGCGGGGTTGGAAACACCATATATTTT.

The J gene is TRBJ1-6, the V gene TRBV15, with TRBD1 matching 11 bases. The ends lost 4 bases at V and 8 bases at J; junction bases unmatched: 4. This CDR3 is built from 15 residues. Germline CDR1 reads LNHNV; CDR2 reads YYDKDF (reference sequence). The CDR3 coding sequence is TGTGCCACCAGCACGTCGGGACAGGGGGATTCACCCCTCCACTTT. It yields the protein CATSTSGQGDSPLHF.

The rearrangement links TRBV6-5 to TRBJ1-5; no clear D gene. Trimming took 5 bases from V and 2 from J, leaving 10 bases between them. Per germline, CDR1 MNHEY and CDR2 SVGAGI. This CDR3 spans 14 amino acids. The CDR3 sequence is CASSQVFGNQPQHF. DNA of the CDR3: TGTGCCAGCAGTCAGGTCTTTGGCAATCAGCCCCAGCATTTT.

J is TRBJ1-1 and V is TRBV18; weak D call: TRBD1 (6 bases). The CDR3 spans 14 residues. Germline CDR1 is KGHSH and CDR2 is LQKENI. The V end was cut by 2 bases, the J end by 4 bases, with 11 bases between. CDR3 protein: CASSPGGSSTEAFF. CDR3 bases: TGTGCCAGCTCACCAGGGGGCAGCTCCACTGAAGCTTTCTTT.